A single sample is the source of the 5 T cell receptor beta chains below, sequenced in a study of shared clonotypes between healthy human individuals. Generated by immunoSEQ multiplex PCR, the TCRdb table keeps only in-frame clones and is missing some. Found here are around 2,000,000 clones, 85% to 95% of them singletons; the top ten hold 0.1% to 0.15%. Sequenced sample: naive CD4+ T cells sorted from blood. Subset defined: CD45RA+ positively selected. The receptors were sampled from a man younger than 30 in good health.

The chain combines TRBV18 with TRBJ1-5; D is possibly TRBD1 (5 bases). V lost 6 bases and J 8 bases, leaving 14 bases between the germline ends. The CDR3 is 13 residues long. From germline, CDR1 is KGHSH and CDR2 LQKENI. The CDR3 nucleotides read TGTGCCAGCTCCCCGACTGCGGGGGAGCCCCAGCATTTT. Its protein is CASSPTAGEPQHF.

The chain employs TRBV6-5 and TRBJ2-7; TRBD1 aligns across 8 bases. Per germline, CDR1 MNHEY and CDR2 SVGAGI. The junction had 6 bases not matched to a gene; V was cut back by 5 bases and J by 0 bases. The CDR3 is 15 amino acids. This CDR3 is CASSQGARSSYEQYF. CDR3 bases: TGTGCCAGCAGTCAGGGGGCCCGTAGCTCCTACGAGCAGTACTTC.

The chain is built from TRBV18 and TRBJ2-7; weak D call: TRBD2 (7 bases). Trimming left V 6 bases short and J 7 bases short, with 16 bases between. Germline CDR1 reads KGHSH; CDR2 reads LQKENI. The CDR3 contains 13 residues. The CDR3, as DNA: TGTGCCAGCTCCCCAACGGGGGGCGGGGAGCAGTACTTC. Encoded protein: CASSPTGGGEQYF.

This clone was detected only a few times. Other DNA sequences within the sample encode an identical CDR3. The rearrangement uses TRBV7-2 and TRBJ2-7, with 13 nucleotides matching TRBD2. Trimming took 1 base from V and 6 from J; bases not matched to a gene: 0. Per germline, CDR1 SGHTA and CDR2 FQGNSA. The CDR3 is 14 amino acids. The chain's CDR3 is CASSLGLAGGEQYF. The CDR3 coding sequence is TGTGCCAGCAGCTTAGGACTAGCGGGAGGCGAGCAGTACTTC.

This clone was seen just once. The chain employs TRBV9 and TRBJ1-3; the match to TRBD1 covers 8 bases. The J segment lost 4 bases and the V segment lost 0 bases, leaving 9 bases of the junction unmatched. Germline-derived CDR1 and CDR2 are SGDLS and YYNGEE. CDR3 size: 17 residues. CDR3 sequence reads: CASSVALQGASGNTIYF. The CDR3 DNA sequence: TGTGCCAGCAGCGTAGCTTTGCAGGGGGCATCCGGAAACACCATATATTTT.